This T cell receptor (beta chain) was obtained from a study of blood T cell repertoires in COVID-19. About the research overall: Researchers got acute and convalescent COVID-19 samples from the United States, Italy and Spain. T cells, B-cell-depleted T cells, or PBMCs supplied cDNA or gDNA.

Original methodology: How many nucleated cells were present was estimated from reference gene primer amplification. The assay was immunoSEQ multiplex PCR, and TCRdb's table has in-frame clones only and misses some. The DNA was the basis for D and trimming; V, J and clone size are from that table. This table has over 150,000 clones, approximately 85% appearing once. During active infection, Seattle patients enrolled and were then monitored through disease. This CDR3 contains 14 residues. V lost 6 bases and J lost 1, with 9 bases in between. Germline lookup yields CDR1 LNHNV and CDR2 YYDKDF (reference sequence).

The chain employs TRBV15 and TRBJ2-2; D is perhaps TRBD2 (6 bases). This sequence originates from an elderly man with COVID-19, enrolled during active disease. The specimen was peripheral blood. The CDR3 DNA follows: TGTGCCACCAGGGGACTCCAGAACACCGGGGAGCTGTTTTTT. It is translated as CATRGLQNTGELFF.